This T cell receptor (beta chain) was identified during a study of response to subunit inactivated influenza vaccine. Germline assignment: CDR1 MNHEY and CDR2 SVGEGT. Trimming removed 3 bases from V and 6 bases from J, with 11 bases in between. The CDR3 consists of 13 residues. This clonotype has ten or more counts. Its antigen is unknown. General observations from the study: Each seasonal flu vaccination may recruit only limited new T cells, authors suggested.

MiXCR, applied by TCRdb to the RT-PCR reads, yields one record per CDR3 protein. This table has some 520,000 distinct CDR3 sequences, approximately 16% appearing once. The V and J genes are TRBV6-2 or TRBV6-3 and TRBJ1-1; D gene uncertain. The sample here was CD4+ T cells sorted from PBMCs, taken roughly 24 months after vaccination. The receptor's source is a man aged 45 to 75 who received an inactivated influenza vaccine. DNA of the CDR3: TGTGCCAGCAGTTATAGGTACGGACCTGAAGCTTTCTTT. Its translation: CASSYRYGPEAFF.